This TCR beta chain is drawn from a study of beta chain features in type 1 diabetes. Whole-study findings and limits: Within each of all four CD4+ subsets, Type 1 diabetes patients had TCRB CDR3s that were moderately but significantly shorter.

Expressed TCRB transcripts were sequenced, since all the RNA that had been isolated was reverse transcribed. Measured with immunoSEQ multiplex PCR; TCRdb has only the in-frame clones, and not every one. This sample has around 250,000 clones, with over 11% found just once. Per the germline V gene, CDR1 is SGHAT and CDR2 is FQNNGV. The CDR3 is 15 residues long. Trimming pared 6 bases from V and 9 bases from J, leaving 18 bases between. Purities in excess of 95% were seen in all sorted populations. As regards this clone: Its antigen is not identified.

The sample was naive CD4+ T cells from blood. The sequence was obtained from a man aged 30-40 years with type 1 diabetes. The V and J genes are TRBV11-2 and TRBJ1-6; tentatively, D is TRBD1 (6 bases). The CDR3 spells CASSTLRTDSSPLHF. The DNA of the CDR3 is TGTGCCAGCAGTACATTGAGGACAGACTCTTCACCCCTCCACTTT.